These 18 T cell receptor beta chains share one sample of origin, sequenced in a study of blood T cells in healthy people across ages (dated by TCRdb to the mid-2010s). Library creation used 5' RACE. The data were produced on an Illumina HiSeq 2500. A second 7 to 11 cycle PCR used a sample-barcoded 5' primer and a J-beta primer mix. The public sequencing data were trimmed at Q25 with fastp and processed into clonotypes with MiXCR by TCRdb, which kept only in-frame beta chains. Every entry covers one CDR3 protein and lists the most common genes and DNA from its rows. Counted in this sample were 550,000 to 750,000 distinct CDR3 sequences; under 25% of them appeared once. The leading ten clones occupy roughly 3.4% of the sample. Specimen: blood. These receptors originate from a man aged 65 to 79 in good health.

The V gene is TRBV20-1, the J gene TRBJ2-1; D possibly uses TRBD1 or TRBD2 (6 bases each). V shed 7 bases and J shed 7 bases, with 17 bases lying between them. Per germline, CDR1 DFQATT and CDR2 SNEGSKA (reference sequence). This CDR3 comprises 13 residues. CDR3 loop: CSVAGHSANEQFF. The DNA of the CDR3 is TGCAGTGTCGCGGGACACTCGGCTAATGAGCAGTTCTTC.

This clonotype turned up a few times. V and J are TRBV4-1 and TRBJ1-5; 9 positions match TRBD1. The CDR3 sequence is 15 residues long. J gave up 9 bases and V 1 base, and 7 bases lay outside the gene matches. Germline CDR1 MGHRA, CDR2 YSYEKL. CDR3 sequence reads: CASSQVETGGRPQHF. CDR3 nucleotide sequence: TGCGCCAGCAGCCAAGTAGAGACAGGGGGGAGGCCCCAGCATTTT.

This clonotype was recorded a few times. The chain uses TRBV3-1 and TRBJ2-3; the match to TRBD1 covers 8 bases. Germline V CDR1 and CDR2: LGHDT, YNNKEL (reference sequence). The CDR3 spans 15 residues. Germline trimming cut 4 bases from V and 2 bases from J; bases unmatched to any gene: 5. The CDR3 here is CASSLGTGITDTQYF. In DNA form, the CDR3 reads TGTGCCAGCAGCCTCGGGACAGGCATCACAGATACGCAGTATTTT.

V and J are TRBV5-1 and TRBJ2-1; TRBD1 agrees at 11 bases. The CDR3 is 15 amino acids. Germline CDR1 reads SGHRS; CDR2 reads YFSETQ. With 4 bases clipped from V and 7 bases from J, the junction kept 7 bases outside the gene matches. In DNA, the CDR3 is TGCGCCAGCAGCAGATCGGGACAGGGGGAAAATGAGCAGTTCTTC. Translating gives CASSRSGQGENEQFF.

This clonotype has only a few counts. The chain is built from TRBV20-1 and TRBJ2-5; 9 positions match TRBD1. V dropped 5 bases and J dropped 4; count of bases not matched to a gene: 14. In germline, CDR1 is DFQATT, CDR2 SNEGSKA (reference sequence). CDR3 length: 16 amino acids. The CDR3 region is CSARNTAGQGRETQYF. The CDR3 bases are TGCAGTGCTCGAAACACTGCGGGACAGGGAAGAGAGACCCAGTACTTC.

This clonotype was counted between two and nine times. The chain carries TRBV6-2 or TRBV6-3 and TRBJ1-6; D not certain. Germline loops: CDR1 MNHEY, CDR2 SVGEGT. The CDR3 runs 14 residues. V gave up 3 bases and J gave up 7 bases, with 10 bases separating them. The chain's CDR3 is CASSYSNSNSPLHF. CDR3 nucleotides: TGTGCCAGCAGTTATTCGAACAGCAATTCACCCCTCCACTTT.

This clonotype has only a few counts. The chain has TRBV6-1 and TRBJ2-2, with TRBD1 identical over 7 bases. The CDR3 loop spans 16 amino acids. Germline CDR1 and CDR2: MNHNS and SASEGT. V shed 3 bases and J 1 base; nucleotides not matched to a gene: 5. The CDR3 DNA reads TGTGCCAGCAGTGAGTCCGGGACAGTGAACACCGGGGAGCTGTTTTTT. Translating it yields CASSESGTVNTGELFF.

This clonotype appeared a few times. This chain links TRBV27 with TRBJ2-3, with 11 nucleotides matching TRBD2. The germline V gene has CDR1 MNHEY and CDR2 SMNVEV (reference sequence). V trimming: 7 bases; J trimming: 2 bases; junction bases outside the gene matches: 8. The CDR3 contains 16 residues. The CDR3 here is CASTAGTSGFTDTQYF. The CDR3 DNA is TGTGCCAGCACCGCCGGGACTAGCGGTTTCACAGATACGCAGTATTTT.

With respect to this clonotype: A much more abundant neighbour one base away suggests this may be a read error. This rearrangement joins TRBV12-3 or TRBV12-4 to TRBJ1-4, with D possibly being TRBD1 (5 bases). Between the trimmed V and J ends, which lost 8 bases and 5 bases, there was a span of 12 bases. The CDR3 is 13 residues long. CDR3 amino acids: CASAFNRNEKLFF. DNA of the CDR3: TGTGCCAGCGCATTCAACAGGAATGAAAAACTGTTTTTT.

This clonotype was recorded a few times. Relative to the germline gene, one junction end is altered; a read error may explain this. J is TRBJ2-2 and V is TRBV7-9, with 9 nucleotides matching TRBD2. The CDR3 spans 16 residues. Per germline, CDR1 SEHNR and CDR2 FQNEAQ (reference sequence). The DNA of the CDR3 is TGTGCCAGCAGCCGATCTAGCGGGGTGACCACCGGGGGGCTGTTTTTT. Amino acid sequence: CASSRSSGVTTGGLFF.

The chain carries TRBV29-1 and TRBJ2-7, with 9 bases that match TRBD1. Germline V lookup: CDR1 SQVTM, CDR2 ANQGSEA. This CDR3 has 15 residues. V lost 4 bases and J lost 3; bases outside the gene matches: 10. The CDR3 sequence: CSVAGNMGQGYEQYF. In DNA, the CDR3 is TGCAGCGTTGCTGGGAATATGGGACAGGGCTACGAGCAGTACTTC.

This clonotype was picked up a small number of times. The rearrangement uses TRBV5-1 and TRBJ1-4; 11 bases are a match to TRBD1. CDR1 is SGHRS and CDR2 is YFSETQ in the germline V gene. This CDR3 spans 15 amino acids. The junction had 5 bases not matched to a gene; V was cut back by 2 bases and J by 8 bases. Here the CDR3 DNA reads TGCGCCAGCAGCTTAATGGGACAGGGGGGCGAAAAACTGTTTTTT. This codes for CASSLMGQGGEKLFF.

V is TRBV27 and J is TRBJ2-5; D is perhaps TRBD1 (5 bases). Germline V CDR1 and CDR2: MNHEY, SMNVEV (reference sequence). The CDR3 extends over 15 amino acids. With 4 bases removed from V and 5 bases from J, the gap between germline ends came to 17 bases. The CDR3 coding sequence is TGTGCCAGCAGTTCCGACCGAACAGGAGCGGAGACCCAGTACTTC. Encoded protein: CASSSDRTGAETQYF.

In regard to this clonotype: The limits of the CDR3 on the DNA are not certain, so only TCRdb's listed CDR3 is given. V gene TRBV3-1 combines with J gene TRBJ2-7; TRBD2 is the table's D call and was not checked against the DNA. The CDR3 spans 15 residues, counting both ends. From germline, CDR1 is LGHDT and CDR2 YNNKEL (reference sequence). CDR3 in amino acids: CASSQVASGSYERYF.

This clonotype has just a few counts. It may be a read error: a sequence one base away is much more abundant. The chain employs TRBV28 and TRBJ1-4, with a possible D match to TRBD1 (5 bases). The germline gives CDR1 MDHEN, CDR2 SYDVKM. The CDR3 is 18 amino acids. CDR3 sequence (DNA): TGTGCCAGCAACCCTGGGGCAGGGCTCTTTGCAACTAGTGAAAAACTGTTTTTT. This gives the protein CASNPGAGLFATSEKLFF.

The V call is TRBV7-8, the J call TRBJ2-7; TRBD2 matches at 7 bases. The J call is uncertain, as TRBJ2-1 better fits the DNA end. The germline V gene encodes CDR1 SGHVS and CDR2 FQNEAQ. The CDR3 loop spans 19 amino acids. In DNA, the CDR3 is TGTGCCAGCAGCTCGACCCAAAACCAACTAGCGCATGTTGGTGGTGAGCAGTTCTTC. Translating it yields CASSSTQNQLAHVGGEQFF.

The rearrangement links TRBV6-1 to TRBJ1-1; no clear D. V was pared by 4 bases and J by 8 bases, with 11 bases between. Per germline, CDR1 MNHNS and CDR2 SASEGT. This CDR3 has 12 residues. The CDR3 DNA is TGTGCCAGCAGTGTTTTAGCGGGAGAAGCTTTCTTT. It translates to CASSVLAGEAFF.

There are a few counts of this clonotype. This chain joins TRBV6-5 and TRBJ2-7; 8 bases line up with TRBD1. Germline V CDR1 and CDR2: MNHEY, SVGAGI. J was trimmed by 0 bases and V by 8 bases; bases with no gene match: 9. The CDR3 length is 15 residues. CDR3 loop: CASADLTGVSYEQYF. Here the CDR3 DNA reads TGTGCCAGCGCCGACTTGACAGGGGTCTCCTACGAGCAGTACTTC.